This TCR beta chain was identified during a study of Graves' ophthalmopathy and Graves' hyperthyroidism (dated by TCRdb to 2016 to 2018). For the study in its entirety: Peripheral blood was collected at initial diagnosis, prior to any treatment. TCR beta repertoire signatures were used to distinguish Graves' ophthalmopathy from Graves' hyperthyroidism and to predict progression to ophthalmopathy. In total, some 140 blood samples were TCR-sequenced: fewer than 50 ophthalmopathy, some 75 hyperthyroidism and roughly 17 hyperthyroidism-to-ophthalmopathy patients. A discovery set of 90 to 100 patients (around 45 ophthalmopathy, about 59 stable hyperthyroidism) was enrolled to explore V-J signatures distinguishing ophthalmopathy from hyperthyroidism. An independent validation cohort comprised about 20 hyperthyroidism patients and roughly 15 patients who later progressed from hyperthyroidism to ophthalmopathy. In a handful of hyperthyroidism patients, the T-cell repertoire of thyroid tissue was compared with the T-cell repertoire of blood. Once sampling was done, hyperthyroidism patients were given methimazole at a starting dose of 30 mg daily, while ophthalmopathy patients were given high-dose intravenous methylprednisolone. For training and testing, the 80 to 100 patients in the discovery cohort were randomly divided in a 7:3 ratio.

As concerns this clonotype: Its antigen specificity is not known. No base quality information exists; no much larger clone differs at one position.

TCR beta CDR3 regions were amplified from RNA transcripts for repertoire sequencing. A first-round RT-PCR used HTBI primers with the Qiagen OneStep RT-PCR kit, followed by a second-round multiplex PCR, size selection and purification. Libraries were sequenced on an Illumina HiSeq2000 using paired-end 100 bp reads. Processing in the source paper ran as follows. SOAPnuke was used for read processing, and reads with adapters, uncalled bases, a mean Phred below 15, or no exact constant-primer or identifier match were discarded. High-quality paired reads were merged with COPE v1.2.5. Each unique nucleotide sequence was treated as a clonotype, and MiTCR v1.1 was used to align the clonotypes to the IMGT TRB V, D and J references. Only V-J combinations with frequency above 0.0001 were analysed, covering over 98% of repertoires. For each V-J combination, a TCR clonal expansion and chaos score was defined as the ratio of F50 clonal expansion to chaos observed in the TCRdist matrix. Welch's t-statistics and random forest were used to narrow the features down to more than 10 V-J combinations, which were then fed into a naive Bayes classifier. Thyroid-blood repertoire similarity was quantified with the Morisita-Horn index. Through fastp at Q25 and MiXCR, TCRdb rebuilt clones from the public reads, retaining in-frame beta chains. A single entry per CDR3 protein holds the most common genes and DNA from its merged rows. TCRdb's processing, not the authors', yielded these V and J calls. The sample contains about 400,000 distinct CDR3 sequences, under 25% of them found a single time. Under 3% of the sample lies in the top ten.

Study-level results and caveats: In cross-validation, the 13-signature model distinguished ophthalmopathy from stable hyperthyroidism with 85% to 90% sensitivity and almost 83% specificity, and in the test set the corresponding values were approximately 80% and 68%. In validation, the model predicted ophthalmopathy progression with 70.59% sensitivity and roughly 72% specificity; 12 predicted patients were CT-confirmed with GO in a median of around 6.5 months. No statistical method was used to predetermine the sample size, and group allocation was not hidden from the investigators. Among expanded thyroid clonotypes with frequency above 0.001, most also showed up in blood, which suggests that blood repertoires may reflect the thyroid immune response.

V is pared back by 5 bases and J by 7 bases, with 20 bases lying between the germline termini. There are 15 amino acids in the CDR3, from cysteine to phenylalanine inclusive. Solely the CDR3 DNA is kept, with 45 bases framed from the first base. Taken from the germline V gene, the CDR1 and CDR2 loops are KGHSH and LQKENI. Hyperthyroidism was considered stable if no progression to ophthalmopathy occurred within 18 months of follow-up. The hyperthyroidism patients were 18 to 65 years old and newly diagnosed, with a disease duration of less than 2 months. Patients with other autoimmune diseases, uncontrolled infections, pregnancy or lactation were excluded. Clinical symptoms, serum thyroxine, TRAb, thyroid ultrasound and orbital computed tomography formed the basis of the diagnosis. PBMCs were isolated from about 9 ml of fresh peripheral blood by Ficoll-Paque density gradient centrifugation. Trizol reagent was used to extract the total RNA, and its quality was then checked on an Agilent 2100 Bioanalyzer.

The rearranged segments are TRBV18 and TRBJ1-1, with no reliable assignment of the D segment. Sequencing input: peripheral blood. This TCR was sampled from a woman younger than 35 with stable Graves' hyperthyroidism. Donor details come from another sample of the same person, matched by shared clones. The DNA is as follows: TGTGCCAGCTCATACTCCTCTCGGCGGGAAATTGAAGCTTTCTTT. The translation is CASSYSSRREIEAFF.